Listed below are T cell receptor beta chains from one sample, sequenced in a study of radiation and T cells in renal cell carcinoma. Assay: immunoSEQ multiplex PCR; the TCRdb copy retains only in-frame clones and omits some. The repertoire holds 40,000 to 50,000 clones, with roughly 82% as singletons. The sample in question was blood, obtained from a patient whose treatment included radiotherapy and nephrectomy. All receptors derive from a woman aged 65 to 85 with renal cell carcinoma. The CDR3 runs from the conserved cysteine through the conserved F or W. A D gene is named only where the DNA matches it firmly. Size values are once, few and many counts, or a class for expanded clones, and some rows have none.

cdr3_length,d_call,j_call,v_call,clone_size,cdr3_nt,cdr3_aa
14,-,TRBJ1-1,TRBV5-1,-,TGCGCCAGCAGCTTCGGCAGCCCGAACACTGAAGCTTTCTTT,CASSFGSPNTEAFF
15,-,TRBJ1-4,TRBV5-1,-,TGCGCCAGCAGCTTGGAAGAGGCAACTAATGAAAAACTGTTTTTT,CASSLEEATNEKLFF
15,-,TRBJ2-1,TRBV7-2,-,TGTGCCAGCAGCTTCGGGACAGCGGGAAACAATGAGCAGTTCTTC,CASSFGTAGNNEQFF
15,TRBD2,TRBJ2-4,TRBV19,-,TGTGCCAGTAGTATCGATGCTAGCGGGGGTAACATTCAGTACTTC,CASSIDASGGNIQYF
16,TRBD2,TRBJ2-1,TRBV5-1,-,TGCGCCAGCAGCTGGACTAGCGGGATCTCCTACAATGAGCAGTTCTTC,CASSWTSGISYNEQFF
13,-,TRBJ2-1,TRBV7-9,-,TGTGCCAGCAGCTCCCCTTTCACAAATGAGCAGTTCTTC,CASSSPFTNEQFF
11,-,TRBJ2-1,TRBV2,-,TGTGCCACGCGGTTGTACAATGAGCAGTTCTTC,CATRLYNEQFF
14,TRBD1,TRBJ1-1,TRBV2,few,TGTGCCAGCAGTGATACAGGGGTGAACACTGAAGCTTTCTTT,CASSDTGVNTEAFF
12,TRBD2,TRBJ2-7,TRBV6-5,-,TGTGCCAGCAGTTACGGGGAGGGTGCGCAGTACTTC,CASSYGEGAQYF
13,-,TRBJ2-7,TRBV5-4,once,TGTGCCAGCAGCCGTCAGGACTCCTACGAGCAGTACTTC,CASSRQDSYEQYF
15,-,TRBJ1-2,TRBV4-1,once,TGCGCCAGCAGCCAAGAACCACAGGGAGGCTATGGCTACACCTTC,CASSQEPQGGYGYTF
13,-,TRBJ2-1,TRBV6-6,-,TGTGCCAGCACCGCAGGTTCGCCGGATGAGCAGTTCTTC,CASTAGSPDEQFF
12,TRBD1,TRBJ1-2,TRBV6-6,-,TGTGCCAGCACCCAGACAGGGAACGGCTACACCTTC,CASTQTGNGYTF
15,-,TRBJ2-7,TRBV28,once,TGTGCCAGCAGTTTATACAGGTCTCCCTCCTACGAGCAGTACTTC,CASSLYRSPSYEQYF
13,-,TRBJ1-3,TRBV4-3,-,TGCGCCAGCAGCCAAGAAACCGGAAACACCATATATTTT,CASSQETGNTIYF
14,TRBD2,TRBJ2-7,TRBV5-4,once,TGTGCCAGCAGCCAGGGACTAGCGGGCTACGAGCAGTACTTC,CASSQGLAGYEQYF
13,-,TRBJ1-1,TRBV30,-,TGTGCCTGGAGTGTACAGTTGGGCTCTGAAGCTTTCTTT,CAWSVQLGSEAFF
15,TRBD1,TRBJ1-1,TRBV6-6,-,TGTGCCAGCAGTTCCGCCGGGACAGAGAACACTGAAGCTTTCTTT,CASSSAGTENTEAFF
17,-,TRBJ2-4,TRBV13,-,TGTGCCAGCAGCCCCCAAGGGGGATCAGGTACCAAAAACATTCAGTACTTC,CASSPQGGSGTKNIQYF
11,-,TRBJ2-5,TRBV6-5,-,TGTGCCAGCACCGGGCAAGAGACCCAGTACTTC,CASTGQETQYF
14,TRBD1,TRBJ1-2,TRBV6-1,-,TGTGCCAGCAGTGCCGGGACAGGGGCGGCTGGCTACACCTTC,CASSAGTGAAGYTF